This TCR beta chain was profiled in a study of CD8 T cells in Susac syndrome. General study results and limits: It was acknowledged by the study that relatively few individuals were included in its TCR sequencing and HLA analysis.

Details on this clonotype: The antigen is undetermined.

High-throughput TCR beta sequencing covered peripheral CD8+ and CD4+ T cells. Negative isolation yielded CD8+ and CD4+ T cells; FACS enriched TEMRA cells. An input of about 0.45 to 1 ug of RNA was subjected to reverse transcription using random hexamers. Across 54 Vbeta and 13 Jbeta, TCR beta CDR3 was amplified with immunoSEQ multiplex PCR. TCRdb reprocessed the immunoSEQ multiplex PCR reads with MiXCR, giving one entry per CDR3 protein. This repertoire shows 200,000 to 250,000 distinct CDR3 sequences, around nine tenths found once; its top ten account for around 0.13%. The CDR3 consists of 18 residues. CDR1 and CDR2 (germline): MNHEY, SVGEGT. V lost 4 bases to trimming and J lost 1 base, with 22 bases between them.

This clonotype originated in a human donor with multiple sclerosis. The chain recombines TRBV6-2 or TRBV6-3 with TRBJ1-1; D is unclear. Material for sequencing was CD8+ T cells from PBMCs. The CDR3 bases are TGTGCCAGCAGTTCCCCTATGGTGGCAGGACGATCGAACACTGAAGCTTTCTTT. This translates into CASSSPMVAGRSNTEAFF.